The 27 T cell receptor beta chains in this list originate from one sample, sequenced in a study of patients and donors after allogeneic stem cell transplantation. TCRdb processed the RT-PCR reads anew with MiXCR; each CDR3 protein has one entry. The data show about 200,000 distinct CDR3 sequences, around 41% seen once. The material sequenced was blood, either unsorted or a sorted T cell fraction (not recorded which). The receptors stem from a human donor who was either an allogeneic HSCT recipient or a stem cell or donor lymphocyte infusion donor (not recorded which). It is not recorded whose cells these are; they may come from a transplant donor.

The chain combines TRBV4-3 with TRBJ2-3; possibly TRBD2 for D (5 bases). Between the trimmed V and J ends, which lost 2 bases and 9 bases, there was a span of 15 bases. The germline V gene has CDR1 LGHNA and CDR2 YSLEER. This CDR3 is built from 14 residues. CDR3 bases: TGCGCCAGCAGCCAACAGACTCGCCGCGGGACGCAGTATTTT. Translated: CASSQQTRRGTQYF.

J is TRBJ1-2 and V is TRBV9; a weak D match, TRBD1 (6 bases). V lost 1 base and J lost 7, with 20 bases in between. This CDR3 has 16 amino acids. CDR1 is SGDLS and CDR2 is YYNGEE in the germline V gene. CDR3 coding DNA: TGTGCCAGCAGCGTAAATCCTGAACAGGGTATGGCTGGCTACACCTTC. It yields the protein CASSVNPEQGMAGYTF.

The V and J genes are TRBV4-2 and TRBJ2-7, with D uncertain. Trimming took off 0 bases at V and 1 base at J, with 4 bases between the two ends. This CDR3 region has 13 residues. Germline V gene sequence: CDR1 LGHNA, CDR2 YNFKEQ. The CDR3 bases are TGTGCCAGCAGCCAAGAGGCGTCCTACGAGCAGTACTTC. Amino acids: CASSQEASYEQYF.

The V call is TRBV11-2, the J call TRBJ2-5; a possible D gene is TRBD2 (6 bases). Between the trimmed V and J ends, which lost 4 bases and 5 bases, there was a span of 17 bases. The germline CDR1 and CDR2 sequences are SGHAT and FQNNGV. CDR3 size: 15 residues. This chain's CDR3 is CASSSKRTNEETQYF. The CDR3 DNA follows: TGTGCCAGCAGCTCAAAGCGGACTAATGAGGAGACCCAGTACTTC.

V is TRBV20-1 and J is TRBJ1-1; TRBD1 is a possible D gene (5 bases). This CDR3 has 14 residues. Looked up from germline, CDR1 is DFQATT and CDR2 is SNEGSKA (reference sequence). V was clipped by 6 bases and J by 1 base, with 15 bases between them. Here the CDR3 DNA reads TGCAGTGCCAGGGTCCCCATCTCGAACACTGAAGCTTTCTTT. Translated, it gives CSARVPISNTEAFF.

The CDR3 loop is CASSSGMNEKLFF. CDR3 sequence (DNA): TGTGCCAGCAGTTCCGGAATGAATGAAAAACTGTTTTTT. This chain joins TRBV6-5 and TRBJ1-4, with D unclear. The CDR3 is 13 amino acids. With 4 bases removed from V and 5 bases from J, the gap between germline ends came to 8 bases. Germline CDR1 is MNHEY and CDR2 is SVGAGI.

This clonotype has just a few counts. CDR3 DNA: TGCAGCGTTGATTTGGGGAATGGCTACACCTTC. Translation: CSVDLGNGYTF. The J gene is TRBJ1-2, the V gene TRBV29-1; D is undetermined. The CDR3 is made up of 11 amino acids. Germline assignment: CDR1 SQVTM and CDR2 ANQGSEA. The V end lost 3 bases, the J end lost 6 bases, and 8 bases lay between the germline ends. The complete variable domain, with remaining parts taken from reference TRBV29-1 and TRBJ1-2, reads SAVISQKPSRDICQRGTSLTIQCQVDSQVTMMFWYRQQPGQSLTLIATANQGSEATYESGFVIDKFPISRPNLTFSTLTVSNMSPEDSSIYLCSVDLGNGYTFGSGTRLTVV.

The gene calls are TRBV5-1 and TRBJ2-7; 7 bases are a match to TRBD1. The CDR3 has 14 residues. The germline V gene encodes CDR1 SGHRS and CDR2 YFSETQ. V trimming: 4 bases; J trimming: 9 bases; junction bases outside the gene matches: 13. DNA for the CDR3: TGCGCCAGCAGCCTGGACAGGAGCTCTACGATGCAGTACTTC. Encoded protein: CASSLDRSSTMQYF.

This clonotype was detected once. The chain recombines TRBV4-1 with TRBJ1-1; D not resolved. V was clipped by 0 bases and J by 6 bases, with 14 bases between them. CDR1 MGHRA and CDR2 YSYEKL come from the germline V gene. This CDR3 contains 15 residues. CDR3 DNA: TGCGCCAGCAGCCAAGATTTGGGGAGGAGGGCTGAAGCTTTCTTT. Residues: CASSQDLGRRAEAFF.

The rearrangement joins TRBV12-3 or TRBV12-4 to TRBJ2-1; 7 bases match TRBD1. The CDR3 spans 15 residues. With 6 bases clipped from V and 1 base from J, the junction kept 6 bases outside the gene matches. The CDR3 DNA is TGTGCCAGCAGCCTGGGACAGAGATCCTACAATGAGCAGTTCTTC. Protein: CASSLGQRSYNEQFF.

This clonotype showed up many times. V and J are TRBV29-1 and TRBJ1-1; no clear D gene. CDR1 and CDR2 (germline): SQVTM, ANQGSEA. V was pared by 6 bases and J by 6 bases, with 8 bases between. CDR3 size: 10 residues. CDR3 protein: CSVQTAEAFF. CDR3 nucleotides: TGCAGCGTGCAAACGGCTGAAGCTTTCTTT.

This clonotype was seen a handful of times. The chain joins TRBV7-9 to TRBJ1-1; tentatively, D is TRBD1 (5 bases). Trimming left V 4 bases short and J 3 bases short, with 9 bases between. Looked up from germline, CDR1 is SEHNR and CDR2 is FQNEAQ (reference sequence). The CDR3 spans 13 residues. CDR3 residues: CASSSRGDTEAFF. The CDR3 nucleotides are TGTGCCAGCAGCTCCCGGGGGGACACTGAAGCTTTCTTT.

The V call is TRBV10-3, the J call TRBJ2-3; 7 nucleotides line up with TRBD2. After removal of 8 bases from V and 1 base from J, the junction contained 6 bases not matched to a gene. CDR1 and CDR2 from the germline V gene are ENHRY and SYGVKD. CDR3 size: 14 residues. The chain's CDR3 is CAIGGLGGTDTQYF. The CDR3, as DNA: TGTGCCATCGGTGGACTAGGAGGCACAGATACGCAGTATTTT.

This clonotype has more than one count but fewer than ten. The CDR3 sequence: CSVGRGPGNTIYF. CDR3 nucleotide sequence: TGCAGCGTTGGTAGGGGCCCTGGAAACACCATATATTTT. The chain joins TRBV29-1 to TRBJ1-3, with TRBD1 as a possible D gene (5 bases). The CDR3 runs to 13 residues. The V gene's germline CDR1 is SQVTM and CDR2 ANQGSEA. V dropped 4 bases and J dropped 2 bases, with 9 bases sitting between them.

This clonotype was seen a few times. V is TRBV2 and J is TRBJ1-5, with 9 bases fitting TRBD1. Trimming at V came to 6 bases and at J to 1 base, leaving 4 bases not matched to a gene. The CDR3 has 15 amino acids. The germline V gene encodes CDR1 SNHLY and CDR2 FYNNEI. DNA of the CDR3: TGTGCCAGCAGCACAGGGGGCCTGAGCAATCAGCCCCAGCATTTT. Translating gives CASSTGGLSNQPQHF.

J is TRBJ2-1 and V is TRBV7-3; D gene unclear. CDR3 size: 14 residues. V was pared by 4 bases and J by 2 bases, with 9 bases between. Germline V gene lookup returns CDR1 SGHTA and CDR2 FQGTGA. CDR3 in amino acids: CASSSHPTYNEQFF. As DNA, the CDR3 is TGTGCCAGCAGCTCCCACCCCACCTACAATGAGCAGTTCTTC.

The CDR3 DNA sequence: TGTGCCAGCAGTCGACAGGGATATAATTCACCCCTCCACTTT. Amino acid sequence: CASSRQGYNSPLHF. The chain joins TRBV6-5 to TRBJ1-6; TRBD1 aligns across 7 bases. CDR1 and CDR2 (germline): MNHEY, SVGAGI. After removal of 5 bases from V and 4 bases from J, the junction contained 2 bases not matched to a gene. CDR3 length equals 14 residues.

Only a few counts were recorded for this clonotype. The chain joins TRBV20-1 to TRBJ1-5; no clear D gene. The CDR3 spans 14 residues. Looked up from germline, CDR1 is DFQATT and CDR2 is SNEGSKA (reference sequence). Trimming pared 0 bases from V and 7 bases from J, leaving 13 bases between. The CDR3 DNA follows: TGCAGTGCTAGAGATCCCTTCCCGCGACAGCCCCAGCATTTT. It yields the protein CSARDPFPRQPQHF.

This clonotype came up once. The CDR3 is CASSQMDTEAFF. As DNA, the CDR3 is TGTGCCAGCAGTCAAATGGACACTGAAGCTTTCTTT. This sequence joins TRBV6-6 and TRBJ1-1; no clear D. The germline V gene has CDR1 MNHNY and CDR2 SVGAGI (reference sequence). This CDR3 region has 12 residues. Trimming shortened V by 5 bases and J by 3 bases, and 7 bases separated the two germline ends.

The V gene is TRBV13, the J gene TRBJ2-6; 7 bases map to TRBD1. After removal of 5 bases from V and 0 bases from J, the junction contained 4 bases not matched to a gene. CDR3 length: 16 amino acids. Germline assignment: CDR1 PRHDT and CDR2 FYEKMQ (reference sequence). The CDR3 bases are TGTGCCAGCAGCCTCACAGGGGTCTCTGGGGCCAACGTCCTGACTTTC. Translating it yields CASSLTGVSGANVLTF.

The chain combines TRBV29-1 with TRBJ2-3; maybe TRBD2 (7 bases). Trimming stripped 6 bases from V and 2 bases from J, with 15 bases between. The CDR3 consists of 14 residues. In germline, CDR1 is SQVTM, CDR2 ANQGSEA. The CDR3 nucleotides read TGCAGCGTCCTCTTGGGGGGGCTCACAGATACGCAGTATTTT. Its protein product is CSVLLGGLTDTQYF.

The chain links TRBV20-1 to TRBJ1-6, with D maybe TRBD1 (5 bases). The CDR3 sequence is 13 residues long. Germline V gene lookup returns CDR1 DFQATT and CDR2 SNEGSKA (reference sequence). Between the trimmed V and J ends, which lost 1 base and 14 bases, there was a span of 15 bases. The CDR3 coding sequence is TGCAGTGCTAGAGCGGTCAGGGATGGGACCCTCCACTTT. It encodes CSARAVRDGTLHF.

Only one count was recorded for this clonotype. The chain uses TRBV2 and TRBJ2-2; 7 nucleotides agree with TRBD1. CDR3 length: 14 residues. J gave up 6 bases and V 2 bases, and 3 bases lay outside the gene matches. Per the germline V gene, CDR1 is SNHLY and CDR2 is FYNNEI. The CDR3 region is CASSERGLAGELFF. For the CDR3, the DNA is TGTGCCAGCAGTGAAAGGGGGCTGGCCGGGGAGCTGTTTTTT.

This clonotype has a single count. The chain links TRBV5-6 to TRBJ1-1; D ambiguous. The V end was cut by 0 bases, the J end by 8 bases, with 11 bases between. The CDR3 extends over 13 amino acids. CDR1 and CDR2 from the germline V gene are SGHDT and YYEEEE. The CDR3 DNA reads TGTGCCAGCAGCTTGGAATGGCCGACCGAAGCTTTCTTT. Translating it yields CASSLEWPTEAFF.

This clonotype was found a few times. This chain links TRBV20-1 with TRBJ2-7; D may match TRBD1 or TRBD2 (5 bases each). Trimming removed 0 bases from V and 1 base from J, with 16 bases in between. The CDR3 totals 16 residues. From germline, CDR1 is DFQATT and CDR2 SNEGSKA (reference sequence). The CDR3 region has the DNA TGCAGTGCTAGAGATTCTTGGGGGTATAGGTCCTACGAGCAGTACTTC. Protein sequence: CSARDSWGYRSYEQYF.

The chain joins TRBV18 to TRBJ1-1; D call uncertain. V was shortened by 6 bases and J by 3 bases, with 11 bases between the two germline ends. CDR3 length: 13 residues. Germline loops: CDR1 KGHSH, CDR2 LQKENI. The CDR3 protein is CASSPGRDTEAFF. CDR3 DNA: TGTGCCAGCTCCCCAGGAAGGGACACTGAAGCTTTCTTT.

This clonotype occurred a few times. The rearrangement uses TRBV12-3 or TRBV12-4 and TRBJ1-3; D is uncertain. There are 16 residues in the CDR3. Trimming took off 1 base at V and 0 bases at J, with 10 bases between the two ends. The chain's CDR3 is CASSLVTITSGNTIYF. The CDR3, as DNA: TGTGCCAGCAGTTTAGTTACGATCACCTCTGGAAACACCATATATTTT.